The T cell receptor beta chain described here comes from a study of shared clonotypes between healthy human individuals. Study-wide results and caveats: Some naive CD4 clonotypes, 5% to 5.5%, turned up in common across several donors.

Deep level was the assay's run setting. Only in-frame clones appear in the TCRdb table, and some are missing; sequencing was by immunoSEQ multiplex PCR. The repertoire has about 1.1 million clones, roughly 74% of them found once; the top ten carry 0.61%. This CDR3 has 15 amino acids. Germline CDR1 reads SNHLY; CDR2 reads FYNNEI. V gave up 3 bases and J gave up 3 bases, with 12 bases separating them. Concerning this clone: Its antigen is unidentified.

V gene TRBV2 combines with J gene TRBJ1-5, with a weak D call TRBD1 (6 bases). The source is a man younger than 35 in good health. Some clones in this sample may be carry-over from other donors' samples. The specimen sequenced was memory CD4+ T cells from PBMCs. Subset indicated: CD45RA-negative fraction. CDR3 amino acids: CASSDFLGANQPQHF. For the CDR3, the DNA is TGTGCCAGCAGTGACTTCTTGGGGGCCAATCAGCCCCAGCATTTT.